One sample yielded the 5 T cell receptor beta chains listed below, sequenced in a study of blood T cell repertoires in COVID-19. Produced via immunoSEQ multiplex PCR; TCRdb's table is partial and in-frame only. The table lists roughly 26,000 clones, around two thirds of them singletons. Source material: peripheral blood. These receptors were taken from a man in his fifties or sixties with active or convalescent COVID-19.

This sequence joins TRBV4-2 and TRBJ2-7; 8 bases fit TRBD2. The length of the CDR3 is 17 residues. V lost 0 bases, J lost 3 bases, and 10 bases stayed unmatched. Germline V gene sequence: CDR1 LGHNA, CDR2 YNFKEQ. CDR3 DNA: TGTGCCAGCAGCCAAGACCCCCGAGGTAGCGGGGACTACGAGCAGTACTTC. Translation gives CASSQDPRGSGDYEQYF.

The CDR3 DNA follows: TGTGCCAGCAGTGAAGGGGGGCGGGCAGAGACCCAGTACTTC. The encoded protein is CASSEGGRAETQYF. The J gene is TRBJ2-5, the V gene TRBV2; TRBD1 might be the D (6 bases). CDR3 size: 14 residues. Germline V CDR1 and CDR2: SNHLY, FYNNEI. Deletions cut 1 base from V and 4 bases from J, with 10 bases between.

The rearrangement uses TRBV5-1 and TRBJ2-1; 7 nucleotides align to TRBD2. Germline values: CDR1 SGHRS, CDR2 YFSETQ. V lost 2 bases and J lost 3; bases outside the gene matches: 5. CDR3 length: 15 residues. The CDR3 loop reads CASSFGGEGYNEQFF. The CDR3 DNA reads TGCGCCAGCAGCTTTGGCGGGGAGGGCTACAATGAGCAGTTCTTC.

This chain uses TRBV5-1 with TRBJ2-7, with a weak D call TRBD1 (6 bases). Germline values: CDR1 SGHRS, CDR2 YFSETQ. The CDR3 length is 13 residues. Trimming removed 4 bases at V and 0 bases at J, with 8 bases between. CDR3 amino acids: CASSRTDSYEQYF. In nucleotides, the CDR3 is TGCGCCAGCAGCCGGACAGACTCCTACGAGCAGTACTTC.

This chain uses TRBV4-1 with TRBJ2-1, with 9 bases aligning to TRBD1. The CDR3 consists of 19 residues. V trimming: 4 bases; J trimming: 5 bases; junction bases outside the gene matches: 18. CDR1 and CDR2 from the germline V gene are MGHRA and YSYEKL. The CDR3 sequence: CASSPRGQTGTGLNNEQFF. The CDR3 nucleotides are TGCGCCAGCAGCCCGCGGGGTCAAACCGGGACAGGGTTAAACAATGAGCAGTTCTTC.